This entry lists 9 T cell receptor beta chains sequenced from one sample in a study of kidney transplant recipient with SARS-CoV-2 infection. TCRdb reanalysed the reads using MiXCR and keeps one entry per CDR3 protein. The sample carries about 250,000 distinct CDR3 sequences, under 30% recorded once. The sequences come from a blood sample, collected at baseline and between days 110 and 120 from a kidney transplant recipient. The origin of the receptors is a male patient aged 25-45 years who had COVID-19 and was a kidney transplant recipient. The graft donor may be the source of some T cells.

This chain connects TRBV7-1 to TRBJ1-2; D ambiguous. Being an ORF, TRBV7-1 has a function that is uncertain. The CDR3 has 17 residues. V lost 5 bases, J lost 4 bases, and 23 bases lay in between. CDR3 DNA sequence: TGTGCCAGCAGCGTTAGCGCTCACGAGGGAAAGACCTATGGCTACACCTTC. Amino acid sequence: CASSVSAHEGKTYGYTF.

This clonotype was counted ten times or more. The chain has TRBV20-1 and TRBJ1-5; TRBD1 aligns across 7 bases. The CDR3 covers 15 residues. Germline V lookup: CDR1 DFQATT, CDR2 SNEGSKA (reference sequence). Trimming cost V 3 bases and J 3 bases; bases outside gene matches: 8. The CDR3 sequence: CSASAQGSDNQPQHF. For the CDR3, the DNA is TGCAGTGCTAGCGCACAGGGGTCGGACAATCAGCCCCAGCATTTT.

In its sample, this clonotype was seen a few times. The CDR3 bases are TGTGCCAGCAGTGACTCGAGGGGGAGCGGCGGGAGGGGGAGTAGTGAGCAGTTCTTC. Its protein product is CASSDSRGSGGRGSSEQFF. V and J are TRBV6-4 and TRBJ2-1, with TRBD2 matching 9 bases. Germline V lookup: CDR1 MRHNA, CDR2 SNTAGT. After removal of 0 bases from V and 9 bases from J, the junction contained 18 bases not matched to a gene. CDR3 length equals 19 residues.

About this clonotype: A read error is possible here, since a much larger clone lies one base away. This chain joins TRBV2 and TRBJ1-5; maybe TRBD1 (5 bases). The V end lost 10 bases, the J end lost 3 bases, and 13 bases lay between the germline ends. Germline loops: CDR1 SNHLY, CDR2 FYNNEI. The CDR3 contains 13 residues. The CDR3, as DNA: TGTGCCAACTCGGCACAGGCCAATCAGCCCCAGCATTTT. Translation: CANSAQANQPQHF. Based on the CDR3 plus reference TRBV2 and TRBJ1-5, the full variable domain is EPEVTQTPSHQVTQMGQEVILRCVPISNHLYFYWYRQILGQKVEFLVSFYNNEISEKSEIFDDQFSVERPDGSNFTLKIRSTKLEDSAMYFCANSAQANQPQHFGDGTRLSIL.

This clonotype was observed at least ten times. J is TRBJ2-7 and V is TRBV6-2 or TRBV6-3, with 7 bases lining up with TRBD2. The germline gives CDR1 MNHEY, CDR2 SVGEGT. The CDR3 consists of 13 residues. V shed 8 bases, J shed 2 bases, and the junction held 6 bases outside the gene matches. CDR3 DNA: TGTGCCAGCTTCCGGGAGGCTCCCTACGAGCAGTACTTC. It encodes CASFREAPYEQYF.

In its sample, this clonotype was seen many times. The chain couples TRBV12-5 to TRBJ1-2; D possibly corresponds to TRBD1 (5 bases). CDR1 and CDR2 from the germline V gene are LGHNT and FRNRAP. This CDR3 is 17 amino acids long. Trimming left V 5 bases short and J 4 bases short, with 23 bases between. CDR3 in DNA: TGTGCTAGTGGTACTCCCCGTTTGCAGGGAAAGACCTATGGCTACACCTTC. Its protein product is CASGTPRLQGKTYGYTF.

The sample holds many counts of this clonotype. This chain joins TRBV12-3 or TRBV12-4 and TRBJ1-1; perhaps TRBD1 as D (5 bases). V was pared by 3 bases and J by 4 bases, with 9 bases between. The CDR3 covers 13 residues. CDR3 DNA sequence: TGTGCCAGCAGTTTGGAGGGGAGCACTGAAGCTTTCTTT. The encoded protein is CASSLEGSTEAFF.

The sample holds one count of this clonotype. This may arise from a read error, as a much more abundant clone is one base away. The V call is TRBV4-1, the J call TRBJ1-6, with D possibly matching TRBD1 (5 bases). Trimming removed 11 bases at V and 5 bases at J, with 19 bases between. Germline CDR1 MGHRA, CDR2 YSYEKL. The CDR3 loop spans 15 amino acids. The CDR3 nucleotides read TGCGCCGGCCGCTTAAGACAGCCAAATAATTCACCCCTCCACTTT. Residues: CAGRLRQPNNSPLHF.

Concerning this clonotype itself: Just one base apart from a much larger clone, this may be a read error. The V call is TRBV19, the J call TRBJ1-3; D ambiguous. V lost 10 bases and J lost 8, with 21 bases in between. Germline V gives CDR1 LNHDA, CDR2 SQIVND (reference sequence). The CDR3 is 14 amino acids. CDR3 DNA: TGTGCCAATAAAGTCATCCAGGCAGAAGACACCATATATTTT. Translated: CANKVIQAEDTIYF.